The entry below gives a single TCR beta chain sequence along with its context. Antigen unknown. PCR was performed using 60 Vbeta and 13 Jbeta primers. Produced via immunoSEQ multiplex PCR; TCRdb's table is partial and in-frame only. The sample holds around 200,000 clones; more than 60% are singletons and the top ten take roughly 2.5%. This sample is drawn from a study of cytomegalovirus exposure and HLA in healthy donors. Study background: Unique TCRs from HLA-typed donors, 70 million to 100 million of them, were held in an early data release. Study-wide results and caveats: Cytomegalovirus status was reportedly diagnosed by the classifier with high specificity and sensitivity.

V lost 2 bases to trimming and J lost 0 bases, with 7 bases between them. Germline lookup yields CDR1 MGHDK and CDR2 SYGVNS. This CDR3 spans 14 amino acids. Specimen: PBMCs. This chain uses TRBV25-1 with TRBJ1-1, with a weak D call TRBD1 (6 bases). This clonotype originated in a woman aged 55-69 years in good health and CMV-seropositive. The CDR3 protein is CASSEQGMNTEAFF. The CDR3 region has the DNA TGTGCCAGCAGTGAACAGGGGATGAACACTGAAGCTTTCTTT.